This TCR beta chain was profiled in a study of brain T cells in children with intractable seizures (dated by TCRdb to the early 2020s). Study-level background: As a first screen for immune gene transcripts, resected brain tissue from a few dozen pediatric epilepsy surgery cases was run on a NanoString immunology panel. Most of the 12 selected surgery cases also had pre-surgery blood sequenced, which left four cases with brain tissue only. Study-level results and caveats: Sequencing depth differed between pre- and post-surgery blood, so clones missing from the pre-surgery sample may reflect undersampling. Viral specificity was inferred solely from CDR3 sequence similarity, and the HCMV serostatus of the patients was not known.

The CDR3 runs 15 amino acids, cysteine and phenylalanine included. This entry keeps only the CDR3 DNA: 45 bases, framed from base 1. CDR1 and CDR2, looked up from the germline V gene, are SGHAT and FQNNGV. V sheds 1 base and J sheds 2 bases, leaving 11 bases between their ends. The immunoSEQ assay was applied to genomic DNA to generate the TCR beta chain sequences. As for the original processing: CDR3 sequences that did not begin with the conserved framework cysteine at position 104 were removed manually. To get clonality, the normalized Shannon's Diversity Index was subtracted from one, giving values from 0 (maximal diversity) to 1 (oligoclonal). Chi-squared comparison-of-proportions tests assessed whether the same CDR3 differed in frequency between samples, such as brain versus blood. Public clonotypes were identified by searching immuneACCESS, and similarity to known antiviral clonotypes was assessed with the VDJdb browser. TCRdb took over this immuneACCESS table, retaining in-frame rearrangements with V and J assigned. Such tables are incomplete; in checked studies, under half of the missing clones stem from an unresolved V gene, and the remainder is unexplained. The DNA was the basis for D and trimming; V, J and clone size are from that table. A total of about 80,000 clones appear in this sample, under 95% of them only once. About 24% of the sample rests with the top ten.

Comments on this clone: Its antigen is currently not known. Base qualities are not recorded, but no much larger clone differs from it by a single base.

What this sample's time point label stands for: resected brain tissue, or blood drawn just prior to surgery. The surgery cases showing the highest brain T cell transcript signatures were chosen for TCR beta chain sequencing of brain tissue and, when available, of blood. Before surgery, the patients had been given at least one anti-epileptic drug. The TCR-sequenced patients were children whose drug-resistant epilepsy was caused by tuberous sclerosis complex, focal cortical dysplasia, Rasmussen encephalitis or hemimegalencephaly. Blood samples were collected immediately before the epilepsy surgery. The Monarch genomic DNA purification kit was used to extract bulk genomic DNA from unsorted brain tissue and from whole blood.

The rearrangement combines TRBV11-2 with TRBJ1-1; TRBD1 is perhaps the D gene, given 5 matching bases. This material consisted of peripheral blood, taken at surgery. The clonotype originates from a girl aged 2-10 years with Rasmussen encephalitis and intractable seizures. The CDR3 is CASSLGSRANTEAFF. The sequenced DNA: TGTGCCAGCAGCTTAGGGTCCAGGGCCAACACTGAAGCTTTCTTT.